Sequencing of this TCR beta chain was carried out in a study of vaccination and CD4 T cells after COVID-19. Notes on the study in general: There were relatively few convalescent patients studied, and there were no early post-infection timepoints.

Cultured CD4+ T cell DNA underwent sequencing with the Oncomine TCR Beta short-read assay. MiXCR was run by TCRdb on the PCR reads, yielding one entry per CDR3 protein. Here the sample spans over 15,000 distinct CDR3 sequences, about two fifths being singletons. Remarks on this clonotype: What it binds is not known.

This sample's treatment: approximately 9-day PBMC culture with coronavirus spike peptide pools or control peptides (ViraFEST assay). The TCR sequence derives from a human donor who had recovered from COVID-19. Source: CD4+ T cells from blood, cultured in vitro, taken before SARS-CoV-2 vaccination.

CDR3 amino acids: CASRGDALNTEAFF. In DNA, the CDR3 is TGTGCCAGCAGGGGGGACGCCTTGAACACTGAAGCTTTCTTT. V is TRBV2 and J is TRBJ1-1, with D possibly TRBD1 on 5 matching bases. Trimming left V 6 bases short and J 0 bases short, with 11 bases between. Germline CDR1 SNHLY, CDR2 FYNNEI. The CDR3 extends over 14 amino acids.